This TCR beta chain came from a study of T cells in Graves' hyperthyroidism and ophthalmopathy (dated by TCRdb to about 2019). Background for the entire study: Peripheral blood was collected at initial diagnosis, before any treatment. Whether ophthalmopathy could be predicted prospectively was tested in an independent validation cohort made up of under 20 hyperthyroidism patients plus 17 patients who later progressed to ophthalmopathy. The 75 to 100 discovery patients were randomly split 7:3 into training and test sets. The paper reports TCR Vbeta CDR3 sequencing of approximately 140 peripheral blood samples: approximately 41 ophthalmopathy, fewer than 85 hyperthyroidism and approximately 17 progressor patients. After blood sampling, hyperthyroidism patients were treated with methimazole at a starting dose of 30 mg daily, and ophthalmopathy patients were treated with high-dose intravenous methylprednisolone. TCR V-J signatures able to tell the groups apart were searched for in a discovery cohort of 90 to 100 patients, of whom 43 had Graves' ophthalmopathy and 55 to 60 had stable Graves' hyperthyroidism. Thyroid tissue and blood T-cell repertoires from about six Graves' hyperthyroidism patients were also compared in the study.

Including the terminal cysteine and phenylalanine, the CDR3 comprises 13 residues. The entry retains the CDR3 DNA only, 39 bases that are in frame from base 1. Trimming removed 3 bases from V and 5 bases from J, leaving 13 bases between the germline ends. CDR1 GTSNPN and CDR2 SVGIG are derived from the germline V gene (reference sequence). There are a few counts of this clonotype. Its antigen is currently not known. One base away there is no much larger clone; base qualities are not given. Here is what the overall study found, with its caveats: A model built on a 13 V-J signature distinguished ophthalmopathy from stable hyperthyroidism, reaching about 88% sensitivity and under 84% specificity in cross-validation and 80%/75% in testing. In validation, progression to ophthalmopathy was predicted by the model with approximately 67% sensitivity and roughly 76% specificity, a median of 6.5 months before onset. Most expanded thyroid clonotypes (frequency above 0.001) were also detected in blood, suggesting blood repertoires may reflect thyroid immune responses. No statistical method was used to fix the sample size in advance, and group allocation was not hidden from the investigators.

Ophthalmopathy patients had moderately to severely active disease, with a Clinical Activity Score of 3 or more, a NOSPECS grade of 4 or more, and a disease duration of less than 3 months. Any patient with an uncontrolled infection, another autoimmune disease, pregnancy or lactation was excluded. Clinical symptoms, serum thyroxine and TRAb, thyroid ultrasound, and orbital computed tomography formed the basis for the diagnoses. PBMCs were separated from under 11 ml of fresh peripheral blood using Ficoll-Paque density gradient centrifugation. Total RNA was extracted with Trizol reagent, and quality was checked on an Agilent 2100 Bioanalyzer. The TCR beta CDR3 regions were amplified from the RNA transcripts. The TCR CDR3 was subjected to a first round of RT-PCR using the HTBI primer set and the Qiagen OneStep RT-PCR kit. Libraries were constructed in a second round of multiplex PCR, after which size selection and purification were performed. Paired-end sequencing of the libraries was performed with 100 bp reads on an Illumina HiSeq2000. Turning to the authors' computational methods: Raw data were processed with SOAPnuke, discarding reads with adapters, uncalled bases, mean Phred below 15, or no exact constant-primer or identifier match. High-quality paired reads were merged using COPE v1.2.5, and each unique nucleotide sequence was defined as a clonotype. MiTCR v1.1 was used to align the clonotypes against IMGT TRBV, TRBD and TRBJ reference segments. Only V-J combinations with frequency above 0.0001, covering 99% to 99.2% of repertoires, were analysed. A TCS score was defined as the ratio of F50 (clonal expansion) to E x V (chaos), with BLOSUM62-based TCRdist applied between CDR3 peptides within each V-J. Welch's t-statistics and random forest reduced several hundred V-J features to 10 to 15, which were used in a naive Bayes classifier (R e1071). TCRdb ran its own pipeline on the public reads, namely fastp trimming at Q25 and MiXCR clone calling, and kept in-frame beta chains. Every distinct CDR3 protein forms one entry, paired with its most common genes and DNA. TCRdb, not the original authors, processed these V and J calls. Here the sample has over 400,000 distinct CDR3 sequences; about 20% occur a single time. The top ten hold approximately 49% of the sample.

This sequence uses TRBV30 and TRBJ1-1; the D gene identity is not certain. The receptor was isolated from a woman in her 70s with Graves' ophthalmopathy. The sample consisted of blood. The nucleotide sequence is TGTGCCTGGAGAAGGGCGCCGGGTACTGAAGCTTTCTTT. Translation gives CAWRRAPGTEAFF. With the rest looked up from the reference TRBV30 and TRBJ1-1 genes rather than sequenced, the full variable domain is SQTIHQWPATLVQPVGSPLSLECTVEGTSNPNLYWYRQAAGRGLQLLFYSVGIGQISSEVPQNLSASRPQDRQFILSSKKLLLSDSGFYLCAWRRAPGTEAFFGQGTRLTVV.